These 17 T cell receptor beta chains originate from one sample sequenced in a study of T cell responses to AZD1222 COVID-19 vaccine (dated by TCRdb to the early 2020s). The label giving this sample's time point can be read as: about 28 days (+/-7) after the second vaccine dose. Library preparation used the immunoSEQ multiplex PCR assay. TCRdb took over this immuneACCESS table, retaining in-frame rearrangements with V and J assigned. Such tables are incomplete; in checked studies, under half of the missing clones stem from an unresolved V gene, and the remainder is unexplained. The sample records 84,000 or so clones, about nine tenths of which are singletons. The ten largest clones capture over 3% of the sample. The sequencing here drew on peripheral blood, taken 28 days after the second AZD1222 dose. Receptors were obtained from an adult who received the AZD1222 COVID-19 vaccine.

The chain links TRBV28 to TRBJ1-2; maybe TRBD1 (5 bases). This CDR3 spans 13 amino acids. Germline CDR1 MDHEN, CDR2 SYDVKM. CDR3 in DNA: TGTGCTGGGGCCCGGGGAGGCCCGTATGGCTACACCTTC. Translating gives CAGARGGPYGYTF.

The chain has TRBV7-3 and TRBJ2-1; 9 nucleotides agree with TRBD2. The trim removed 4 bases at V and 5 bases at J, leaving 9 bases unmatched. This CDR3 has 16 amino acids. The germline gives CDR1 SGHTA, CDR2 FQGTGA. CDR3: CASSSASGGINNEQFF. CDR3 in DNA: TGTGCCAGCAGCTCCGCAAGCGGGGGGATAAACAATGAGCAGTTCTTC.

This chain uses TRBV2 with TRBJ2-7; D is undetermined. V gave up 6 bases and J gave up 2 bases, with 5 bases separating them. The CDR3 spans 11 residues. Germline CDR1 reads SNHLY; CDR2 reads FYNNEI. The CDR3 here is CASRPAYEQYF. CDR3 in DNA: TGTGCCAGCAGGCCCGCCTACGAGCAGTACTTC.

The rearrangement joins TRBV5-5 to TRBJ1-1; possible D gene TRBD1, 5 bases. Trimming took off 1 base at V and 1 base at J, with 14 bases between the two ends. CDR1 is SGHKS, CDR2 YYEKEE, per germline (reference sequence). The CDR3 extends over 16 amino acids. The CDR3 DNA follows: TGTGCCAGCAGCTTGTGGGTAGGGACGCGGAACACTGAAGCTTTCTTT. This encodes CASSLWVGTRNTEAFF.

This clone was picked up one time. The V and J genes are TRBV4-2 and TRBJ2-7, with a possible D match to TRBD2 (7 bases). The ends were cut back, 3 bases at V and 3 bases at J, with 21 bases in the middle. This CDR3 has 17 amino acids. Germline CDR1 LGHNA, CDR2 YNFKEQ. This chain's CDR3 is CASSQGVGGPPNYEQYF. DNA of the CDR3: TGTGCCAGCAGCCAGGGGGTCGGGGGGCCACCCAACTACGAGCAGTACTTC.

The rearrangement joins TRBV7-9 to TRBJ2-1; D not certain. V was clipped by 5 bases and J by 8 bases, with 10 bases between them. The CDR3 spans 12 residues. The V gene's germline CDR1 is SEHNR and CDR2 FQNEAQ (reference sequence). The CDR3 region has the DNA TGTGCCAGCAGCCGACATTCGGATGAGCAGTTCTTC. Protein sequence: CASSRHSDEQFF.

The chain employs TRBV7-8 and TRBJ1-2; D is perhaps TRBD1 (5 bases). Per germline, CDR1 SGHVS and CDR2 FQNEAQ. Trimming took off 5 bases at V and 1 base at J, with 17 bases between the two ends. The CDR3 has 16 amino acids. In DNA form, the CDR3 reads TGTGCCAGCAGCACCTCCTACCGGGGGAATAACTATGGCTACACCTTC. Protein product: CASSTSYRGNNYGYTF.

The chain couples TRBV27 to TRBJ1-5; D perhaps matches TRBD1 (5 bases). Germline V lookup: CDR1 MNHEY, CDR2 SMNVEV (reference sequence). This CDR3 spans 12 amino acids. The ends were cut back, 1 base at V and 9 bases at J, with 7 bases in the middle. The CDR3 loop is CASSLFGGPQHF. The CDR3 coding sequence is TGTGCCAGCAGTTTATTTGGGGGGCCCCAGCATTTT.

The genes are TRBV6-5 and TRBJ1-1; TRBD1 is a possible D gene (5 bases). V was shortened by 4 bases and J by 4 bases, with 16 bases between the two germline ends. This CDR3 is built from 15 residues. CDR1 and CDR2 (germline): MNHEY, SVGAGI. CDR3 in DNA: TGTGCCAGCAGTTCACATCAGGGAAGCGGCACTGAAGCTTTCTTT. This gives the protein CASSSHQGSGTEAFF.

This clone has a single count. The genes are TRBV23-1 and TRBJ1-5; no definite D call. TRBV23-1 is reported as an ORF; its role is uncertain. This CDR3 comprises 15 residues. The V and J ends lost 4 bases and 3 bases respectively, with 13 bases between them. The CDR3 here is CASSPPGMINQPQHF. The CDR3 DNA reads TGCGCCAGCAGTCCTCCGGGAATGATCAATCAGCCCCAGCATTTT.

This chain uses TRBV3-1 (or the pseudogene TRBV3-2) with TRBJ2-7, with 9 nucleotides matching TRBD1. CDR3 size: 15 residues. The trim removed 5 bases at V and 5 bases at J, leaving 10 bases unmatched. Per germline, CDR1 LGHDT and CDR2 YNNKEL (reference sequence). The CDR3 reads CASSSLRQGEDEQYF. Written as DNA, the CDR3 is TGTGCCAGCAGCTCCCTCCGACAGGGGGAGGACGAGCAGTACTTC.

The chain recombines TRBV5-4 with TRBJ1-2; D not resolved. Looked up from germline, CDR1 is SGHNT and CDR2 is YYREEE (reference sequence). CDR3 length: 14 residues. Trimming shortened V by 0 bases and J by 4 bases, and 10 bases separated the two germline ends. CDR3 sequence reads: CASSLGQEFYGYTF. The CDR3 DNA sequence: TGTGCCAGCAGCTTGGGGCAGGAGTTCTATGGCTACACCTTC.

This clone was detected once. The chain is built from TRBV4-1 and TRBJ1-6; 8 bases align to TRBD1. Germline V gene sequence: CDR1 MGHRA, CDR2 YSYEKL. V lost 3 bases to trimming and J lost 0 bases; unmatched junction nucleotides: 7. CDR3 size: 18 residues. For the CDR3, the DNA is TGCGCCAGCAGCCATTCCCGTACAGGGGGCTCCTATAATTCACCCCTCCACTTT. Amino acid sequence: CASSHSRTGGSYNSPLHF.

In this sample, this clone turned up once. The chain links TRBV7-2 to TRBJ1-6; unclear D gene. CDR1 and CDR2 (germline): SGHTA, FQGNSA. This CDR3 comprises 11 residues. Trimming stripped 1 base from V and 12 bases from J, with 4 bases between. Written as DNA, the CDR3 is TGTGCCAGCAGCTTAGTTGGACCCCTCCACTTT. As protein: CASSLVGPLHF.

The rearrangement uses TRBV6-5 and TRBJ1-6; D perhaps matches TRBD1 (6 bases). Germline V gene data show CDR1 as MNHEY and CDR2 as SVGAGI. The V end was cut by 6 bases, the J end by 7 bases, with 13 bases between. The CDR3 runs to 14 residues. The CDR3 DNA sequence: TGTGCCAGCAGACCAGGACAGACCAATTCACCCCTCCACTTT. This translates into CASRPGQTNSPLHF.

The chain carries TRBV5-1 and TRBJ1-1; D call uncertain. The CDR3 length is 14 residues. V shed 0 bases and J shed 1 base, with 7 bases lying between them. CDR1 SGHRS and CDR2 YFSETQ come from the germline V gene. CDR3 region: CASSLERANTEAFF. The CDR3 DNA sequence: TGCGCCAGCAGCTTGGAGCGCGCGAACACTGAAGCTTTCTTT. Together with reference TRBV5-1 and TRBJ1-1, the CDR3 gives the full variable domain: KAGVTQTPRYLIKTRGQQVTLSCSPISGHRSVSWYQQTPGQGLQFLFEYFSETQRNKGNFPGRFSGRQFSNSRSEMNVSTLELGDSALYLCASSLERANTEAFFGQGTRLTVV.

The chain combines TRBV4-2 with TRBJ2-3; tentatively, D is TRBD1 or TRBD2 (6 bases each). There are 13 residues in the CDR3. Germline lookup yields CDR1 LGHNA and CDR2 YNFKEQ. V lost 0 bases and J lost 12, with 13 bases in between. The CDR3 DNA reads as TGTGCCAGCAGCCAAGATATTGGGGGGCCTCAGTATTTT. The encoded protein is CASSQDIGGPQYF.